These 19 T cell receptor beta chains were sequenced from one sample in a study of OX40 agonist ivuxolimab in advanced cancers. Sequenced by immunoSEQ multiplex PCR; TCRdb stores in-frame clones only, minus some. Among fewer than 25,000 clones listed, more than 70% were seen once. The sample consisted of CD4+ or CD8+ T cells sorted from blood, taken in a trial of the OX40 agonist ivuxolimab. The receptor set was obtained from an adult with an advanced solid tumor such as melanoma, head and neck, liver or kidney cancer.

V gene TRBV15 combines with J gene TRBJ2-1; D unclear. Trimming pared 5 bases from V and 5 bases from J, leaving 7 bases between. Germline V gives CDR1 LNHNV, CDR2 YYDKDF (reference sequence). The length of the CDR3 is 12 residues. In nucleotides, the CDR3 is TGTGCCACCAGCGGTCACAACAATGAGCAGTTCTTC. Its protein is CATSGHNNEQFF.

This clone qualifies as medium-sized. The CDR3 here is CASSEDTAYEQYF. In nucleotides, the CDR3 is TGTGCCAGCAGTGAGGACACTGCCTACGAGCAGTACTTC. The J gene is TRBJ2-7, the V gene TRBV2; possible D gene TRBD1, 5 bases. Germline CDR1 and CDR2: SNHLY and FYNNEI. The CDR3 length is 13 residues. Trimming left V 3 bases short and J 2 bases short, with 8 bases between.

The chain couples TRBV2 to TRBJ2-7; possible D gene TRBD2, 6 bases. Germline values: CDR1 SNHLY, CDR2 FYNNEI. The CDR3 loop spans 14 amino acids. Trimming pared 7 bases from V and 2 bases from J, leaving 15 bases between. Here the CDR3 reads CASMGGTVTYEQYF. For the CDR3, the DNA is TGTGCCAGCATGGGCGGGACCGTTACCTACGAGCAGTACTTC.

The rearrangement uses TRBV25-1 and TRBJ1-6; D gene unclear. Germline loops: CDR1 MGHDK, CDR2 SYGVNS. V lost 2 bases and J lost 0, with 8 bases in between. This CDR3 comprises 16 residues. CDR3 sequence reads: CASSEGWSSYNSPLHF. In DNA, the CDR3 is TGTGCCAGCAGTGAAGGTTGGAGCTCCTATAATTCACCCCTCCACTTT.

The V and J genes are TRBV6-5 and TRBJ2-5; perhaps TRBD2 as D (6 bases). Germline loops: CDR1 MNHEY, CDR2 SVGAGI. Trimming stripped 6 bases from V and 1 base from J, with 15 bases between. The CDR3 contains 15 residues. The CDR3 here is CASSQTRAGQETQYF. CDR3 nucleotide sequence: TGTGCCAGCAGCCAGACTAGGGCGGGCCAAGAGACCCAGTACTTC.

The chain uses TRBV29-1 and TRBJ1-1; TRBD1 might be the D (5 bases). CDR1 SQVTM and CDR2 ANQGSEA come from the germline V gene. Trimming took 4 bases from V and 5 from J, leaving 11 bases between them. The CDR3 sequence is 12 residues long. CDR3 DNA sequence: TGCAGCGTTGTGGGGGGGTTGACTGAAGCTTTCTTT. Amino acids: CSVVGGLTEAFF.

The chain joins TRBV6-5 to TRBJ2-7, with unresolved D. The germline V gene encodes CDR1 MNHEY and CDR2 SVGAGI. This CDR3 has 15 amino acids. Trimming shortened V by 0 bases and J by 3 bases, and 12 bases separated the two germline ends. CDR3 sequence reads: CASSYSNLAYYEQYF. The CDR3, as DNA: TGTGCCAGCAGTTACTCGAATTTAGCCTACTACGAGCAGTACTTC.

The gene calls are TRBV30 and TRBJ2-5; 14 positions match TRBD2. V shed 3 bases, J shed 4 bases, and the junction held 7 bases outside the gene matches. Per germline, CDR1 GTSNPN and CDR2 SVGIG (reference sequence). This CDR3 is built from 16 residues. The CDR3 DNA is TGTGCCTGGAGGCCGGGACTAGCGGGAGCGGGAGAGACCCAGTACTTC. The encoded protein is CAWRPGLAGAGETQYF.

By sample fraction, this clone is medium-sized. The chain employs TRBV19 and TRBJ1-1; no clear D. The CDR3 has 12 amino acids. The germline V and J ends were trimmed by 1 base and 7 bases, with 7 bases remaining between them. Germline V gene lookup returns CDR1 LNHDA and CDR2 SQIVND (reference sequence). CDR3 coding DNA: TGTGCCAGTAGTATAGGGGGAAATGAAGCTTTCTTT. Encoded protein: CASSIGGNEAFF.

The gene calls are TRBV7-9 and TRBJ2-5, with D possibly TRBD1 on 6 matching bases. Deletions cut 5 bases from V and 2 bases from J, with 21 bases between. Germline V CDR1 and CDR2: SEHNR, FQNEAQ (reference sequence). This CDR3 contains 17 residues. CDR3 coding DNA: TGTGCCAGCAGCCCCGGCGTAGGAACAGGGAATCAAGAGACCCAGTACTTC. Its translation: CASSPGVGTGNQETQYF.

The V and J genes are TRBV11-2 and TRBJ2-1, with 7 bases that match TRBD2. The CDR3 totals 18 residues. Germline trimming cut 5 bases from V and 4 bases from J; bases unmatched to any gene: 17. From germline, CDR1 is SGHAT and CDR2 FQNNGV. In DNA form, the CDR3 reads TGTGCCAGCAGCCTAAGACCACCGGGACTAAATATATACAATGAGCAGTTCTTC. Translating gives CASSLRPPGLNIYNEQFF.

CDR3 in amino acids: CASSSVGLAYEQYF. The CDR3 coding sequence is TGTGCCAGCAGTTCTGTCGGACTAGCGTACGAGCAGTACTTC. V and J are TRBV7-9 and TRBJ2-7, with TRBD2 matching 9 bases. Germline loops: CDR1 SEHNR, CDR2 FQNEAQ (reference sequence). V dropped 6 bases and J dropped 4; count of bases not matched to a gene: 7. There are 14 residues in the CDR3.

This rearrangement joins TRBV7-9 to TRBJ2-5; tentative D call: TRBD1 (6 bases). The CDR3 totals 19 residues. CDR1 and CDR2 from the germline V gene are SEHNR and FQNEAQ (reference sequence). The ends were cut back, 5 bases at V and 5 bases at J, with 30 bases in the middle. The CDR3 region is CASSLPIMGVLGQGETQYF. Written as DNA, the CDR3 is TGTGCCAGCAGCCTACCTATAATGGGGGTTTTGGGACAAGGGGAGACCCAGTACTTC.

CDR3 in amino acids: CASSSDRGWEQYF. CDR3 nucleotide sequence: TGTGCCAGCAGCTCAGACAGGGGATGGGAGCAGTACTTC. The chain links TRBV5-4 to TRBJ2-7; 8 nucleotides line up with TRBD1. Germline V gene lookup returns CDR1 SGHNT and CDR2 YYREEE (reference sequence). The V segment lost 3 bases and the J segment 7 bases; nucleotides outside the gene matches: 6. The CDR3 runs 13 residues.

This chain links TRBV29-1 with TRBJ2-3; TRBD2 is a possible D gene (6 bases). Germline CDR1 is SQVTM and CDR2 is ANQGSEA. V shed 7 bases and J shed 6 bases, with 14 bases lying between them. This CDR3 is 12 amino acids long. In nucleotides, the CDR3 is TGCAGCGGGGGGGAGTGGCGGGATACGCAGTATTTT. Its protein is CSGGEWRDTQYF.

V usage is TRBV28 and J usage is TRBJ2-2; 11 bases align to TRBD1. Trimming cost V 5 bases and J 4 bases; bases outside gene matches: 6. The CDR3 has 16 amino acids. Germline V gene sequence: CDR1 MDHEN, CDR2 SYDVKM. The CDR3 loop reads CASSAGTGGGTGELFF. CDR3 in DNA: TGTGCCAGCAGTGCCGGGACAGGGGGGGGCACCGGGGAGCTGTTTTTT.

The chain carries TRBV11-2 and TRBJ2-3; no reliable D call. Trimming took 0 bases from V and 4 from J, leaving 14 bases between them. Germline V gene lookup returns CDR1 SGHAT and CDR2 FQNNGV. The CDR3 sequence is 16 residues long. The CDR3 loop reads CASSLDRAMGADTQYF. CDR3 sequence (DNA): TGTGCCAGCAGCTTAGATCGAGCCATGGGCGCAGATACGCAGTATTTT.

The DNA of the CDR3 is TGCAGCGCACCCTCATCCGGGACTAGCGGGAGGAATGAGCAGTTCTTC. Translating it yields CSAPSSGTSGRNEQFF. J is TRBJ2-1 and V is TRBV29-1, with 15 bases lining up with TRBD2. Losses at the gene ends were 7 bases for V and 7 bases for J; bases not matched to a gene: 11. The CDR3 covers 16 residues. The germline V gene encodes CDR1 SQVTM and CDR2 ANQGSEA.

The gene calls are TRBV2 and TRBJ2-1; TRBD2 aligns across 7 bases. CDR1 is SNHLY, CDR2 FYNNEI, per germline. V lost 4 bases to trimming and J lost 8 bases; unmatched junction nucleotides: 17. CDR3 length: 17 amino acids. The CDR3 nucleotides are TGTGCCAGCAGTGGTGTCGGGAGCGGGATCATATTCGATGAGCAGTTCTTC. It codes for CASSGVGSGIIFDEQFF.